Here is one T cell receptor beta chain with its context. Its antigen specificity is not known. Qualities for individual bases were not recorded, and no much larger clone is one base off. For sorting, conventional CD4 T cells were defined as CD4+CD127+ cells. The healthy donors who provided the control samples were not related to the patients. Sorting of Tconv and Treg cells intended for TCRbeta sequencing was performed on a FACSAria flow cytometer. Sorted cells were collected in 5-ml round-bottom polystyrene tubes, and dry cell pellets were stored frozen at -80 degrees C prior to sequencing. Sequences SEHNR (CDR1) and FQNEAQ (CDR2) are obtained from the germline V gene (reference sequence). Between the V and J ends, shortened by 5 bases and 7 bases respectively, the junction contains 11 bases. Measured from the cysteine to the phenylalanine, the CDR3 is 12 residues long. Only the CDR3 portion is preserved as DNA: 36 bases, with reading frame beginning at the first base.

The immunoSEQ platform was used to sequence the TCRbeta chains. For the original study's pipeline: About 11x10^4 distinct in-frame TCRbeta sequences from patients and roughly 1.3x10^5 from healthy donors were obtained from pooled conventional T cell repertoires. Public Treg TCRbeta sequences were defined as those shared by two or more individuals and were then searched for in Tconv repertoires. Differences between groups were assessed using Mann-Whitney U tests with Bonferroni-Dunn correction in GraphPad Prism 7.03. Drawn from immuneACCESS, this table holds only the in-frame rearrangements with V and J called that TCRdb kept. Clones are partly lost; checked studies trace under half to an unresolved V gene and leave the rest unexplained. V, J and clone size are taken as reported in that table, and D and trimming were inferred from the DNA itself. The sample data list approximately 25,000 clones, and about 95% of these were observed just once. Of the sample, roughly 0.26% is held by the ten largest clones.

This sample is part of a study of B cell selection in AIRE deficiency (dated by TCRdb to between 2018 and 2021). Study-level background: Researchers compared TCRbeta repertoires of sorted blood CD4+ conventional T cells and regulatory T cells in AIRE-deficient patients with those in healthy controls. The TCR-sequenced cohort comprised roughly five AIRE-deficient APECED patients and roughly five healthy control donors. Overall results and qualifications from the work: Among 3657 shared Treg TCRbeta sequences, 31.6% were shared exclusively among healthy donors and roughly 10% exclusively among patients, which suggests that Treg selection is less efficient in the absence of AIRE. TCRBV gene usage, CDR3 length and TCR diversity in Tconv and Treg cells from AIRE-deficient patients were found to be similar to those in cells from healthy donors. Approximately 29% of the Treg TCRbeta sequences shared among healthy donors were detected in patient Tconv cells, suggesting that Treg-biased clones are diverted into the Tconv compartment. Only TCRbeta chains were sequenced, and about a third of the Treg sequences shared among healthy donors were also detected in healthy Tconv cells, possibly owing to differing TCRalpha chains. Shorter CDR3s were found in shared Treg sequences, reflecting a bias toward rearrangements containing few non-templated nucleotide insertions.

Sequencing was done on a sample of CD4+CD127+ conventional T cells sorted from PBMCs. This TCR was sampled from a human donor in good health. The V gene is TRBV7-9 and the J gene is TRBJ1-2, with TRBD1 as a weak D call on 6 bases. The nucleotides are TGTGCCAGCAGCCGCAGGGGAGGTGGCTACACCTTC. Its protein product is CASSRRGGGYTF.